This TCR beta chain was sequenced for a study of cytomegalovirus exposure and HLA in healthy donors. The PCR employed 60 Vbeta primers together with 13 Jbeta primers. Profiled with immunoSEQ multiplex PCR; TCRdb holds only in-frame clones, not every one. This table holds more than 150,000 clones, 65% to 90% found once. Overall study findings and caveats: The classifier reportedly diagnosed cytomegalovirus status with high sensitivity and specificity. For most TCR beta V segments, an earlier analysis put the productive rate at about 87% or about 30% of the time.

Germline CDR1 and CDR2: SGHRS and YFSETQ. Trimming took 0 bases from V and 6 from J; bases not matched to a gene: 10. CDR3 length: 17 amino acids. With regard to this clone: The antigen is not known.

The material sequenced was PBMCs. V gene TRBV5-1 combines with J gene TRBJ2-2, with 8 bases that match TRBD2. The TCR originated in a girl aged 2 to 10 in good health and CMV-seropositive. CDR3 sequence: CASSLALGPGGSGELFF. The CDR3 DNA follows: TGCGCCAGCAGCTTGGCCTTGGGCCCGGGGGGGTCCGGGGAGCTGTTTTTT.